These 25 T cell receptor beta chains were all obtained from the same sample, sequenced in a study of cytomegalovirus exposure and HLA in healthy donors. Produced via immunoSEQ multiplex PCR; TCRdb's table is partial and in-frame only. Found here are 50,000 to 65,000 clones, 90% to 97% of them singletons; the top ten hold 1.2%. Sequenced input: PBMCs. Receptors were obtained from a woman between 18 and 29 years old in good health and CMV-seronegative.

This CDR3 is CAWSGWGQGAAGANVLTF. CDR3 DNA: TGTGCCTGGAGTGGGTGGGGCCAGGGGGCTGCCGGGGCCAACGTCCTGACTTTC. This chain connects TRBV30 to TRBJ2-6; TRBD1 matches at 8 bases. The CDR3 totals 18 residues. With V trimmed by 1 base and J by 4 bases, 12 bases remained unmatched. Germline V lookup: CDR1 GTSNPN, CDR2 SVGIG (reference sequence).

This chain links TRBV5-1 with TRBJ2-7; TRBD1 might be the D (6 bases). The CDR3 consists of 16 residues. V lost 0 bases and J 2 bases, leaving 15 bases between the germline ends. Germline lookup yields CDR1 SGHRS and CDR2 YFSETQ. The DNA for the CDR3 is TGCGCCAGCAGCTTGGCCGCTGGGGGCAGGACCTACGAGCAGTACTTC. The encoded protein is CASSLAAGGRTYEQYF.

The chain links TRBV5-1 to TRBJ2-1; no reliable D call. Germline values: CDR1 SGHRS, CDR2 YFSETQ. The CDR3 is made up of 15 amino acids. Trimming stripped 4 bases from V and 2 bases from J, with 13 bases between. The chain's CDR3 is CASSLRLAPYNEQFF. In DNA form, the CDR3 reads TGCGCCAGCAGCCTAAGACTGGCCCCCTACAATGAGCAGTTCTTC.

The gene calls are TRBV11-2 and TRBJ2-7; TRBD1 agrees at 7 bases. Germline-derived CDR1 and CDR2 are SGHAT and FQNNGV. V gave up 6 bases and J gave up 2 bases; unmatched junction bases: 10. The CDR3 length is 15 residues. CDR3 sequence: CASRRPGQQPYEQYF. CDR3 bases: TGTGCCAGCAGGCGACCGGGACAGCAACCCTACGAGCAGTACTTC.

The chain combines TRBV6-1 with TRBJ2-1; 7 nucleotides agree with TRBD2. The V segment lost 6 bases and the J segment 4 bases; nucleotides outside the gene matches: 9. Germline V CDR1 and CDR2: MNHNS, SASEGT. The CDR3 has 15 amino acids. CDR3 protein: CASSPRLAEYNEQFF. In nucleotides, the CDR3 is TGTGCCAGCAGCCCGAGGCTAGCGGAGTACAATGAGCAGTTCTTC.

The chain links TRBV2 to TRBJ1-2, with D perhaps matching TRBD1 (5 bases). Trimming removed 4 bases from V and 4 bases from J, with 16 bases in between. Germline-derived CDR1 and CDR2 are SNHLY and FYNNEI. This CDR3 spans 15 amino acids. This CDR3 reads CASSGRNAGPYGYTF. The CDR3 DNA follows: TGTGCCAGCAGTGGCCGAAACGCAGGGCCCTATGGCTACACCTTC.

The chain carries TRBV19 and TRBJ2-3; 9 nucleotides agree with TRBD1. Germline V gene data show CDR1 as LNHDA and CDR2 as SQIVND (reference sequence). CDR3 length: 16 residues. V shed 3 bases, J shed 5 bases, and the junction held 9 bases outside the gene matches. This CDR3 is CASSMDRGTPIDTQYF. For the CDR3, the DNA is TGTGCCAGTAGTATGGACAGGGGAACCCCGATAGATACGCAGTATTTT.

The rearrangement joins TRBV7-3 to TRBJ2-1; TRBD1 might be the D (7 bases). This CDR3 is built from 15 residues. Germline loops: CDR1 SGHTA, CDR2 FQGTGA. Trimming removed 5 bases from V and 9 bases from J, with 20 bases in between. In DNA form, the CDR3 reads TGTGCCAGCAGCCCAGGGGGACCCCTCGGGGGTGAGCAGTTCTTC. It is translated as CASSPGGPLGGEQFF.

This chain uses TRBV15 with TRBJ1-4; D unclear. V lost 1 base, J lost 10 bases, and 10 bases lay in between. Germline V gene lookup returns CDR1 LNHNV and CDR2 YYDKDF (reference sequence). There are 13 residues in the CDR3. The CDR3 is CATSRGGEGKLFF. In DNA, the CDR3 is TGTGCCACCAGCAGAGGGGGAGAGGGAAAACTGTTTTTT.

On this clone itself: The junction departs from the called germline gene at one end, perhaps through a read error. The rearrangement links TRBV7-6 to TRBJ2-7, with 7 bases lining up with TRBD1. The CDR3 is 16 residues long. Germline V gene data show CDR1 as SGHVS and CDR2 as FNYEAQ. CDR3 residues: CGSSSGGRTGYYEQYF. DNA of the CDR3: TGTGGCAGCAGCTCAGGAGGACGGACAGGTTATTACGAGCAGTACTTC.

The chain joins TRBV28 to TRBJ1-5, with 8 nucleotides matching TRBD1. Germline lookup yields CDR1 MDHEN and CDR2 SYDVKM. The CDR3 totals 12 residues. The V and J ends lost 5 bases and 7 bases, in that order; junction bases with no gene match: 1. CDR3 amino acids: CASSRQGQPQHF. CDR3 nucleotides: TGTGCCAGCAGTCGACAGGGGCAGCCCCAGCATTTT.

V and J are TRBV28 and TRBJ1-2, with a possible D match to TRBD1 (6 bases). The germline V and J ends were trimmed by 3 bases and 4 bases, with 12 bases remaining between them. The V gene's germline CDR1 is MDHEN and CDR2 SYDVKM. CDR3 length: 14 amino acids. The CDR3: CASSLGGLTYGYTF. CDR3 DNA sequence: TGTGCCAGCAGTTTGGGGGGGCTTACCTATGGCTACACCTTC.

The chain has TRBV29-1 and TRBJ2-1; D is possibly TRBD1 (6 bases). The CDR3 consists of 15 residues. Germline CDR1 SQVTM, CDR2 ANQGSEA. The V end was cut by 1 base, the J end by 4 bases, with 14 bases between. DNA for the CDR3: TGCAGCGTTGAAGGGGGGCTGTTTAGGTACAATGAGCAGTTCTTC. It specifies CSVEGGLFRYNEQFF.

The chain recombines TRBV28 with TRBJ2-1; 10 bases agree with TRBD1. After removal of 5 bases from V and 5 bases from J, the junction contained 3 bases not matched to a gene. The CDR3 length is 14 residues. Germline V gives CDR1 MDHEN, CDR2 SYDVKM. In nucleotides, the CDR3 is TGTGCCAGCAGTAGGACAGGGGGTAACAATGAGCAGTTCTTC. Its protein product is CASSRTGGNNEQFF.

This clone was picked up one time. This CDR3 reads CASSRDSRTDTQYF. The CDR3 bases are TGCGCCAGCAGCCGGGACTCCCGCACAGATACGCAGTATTTT. The chain employs TRBV10-2 and TRBJ2-3; TRBD2 might be the D (6 bases). Germline V lookup: CDR1 WSHSY, CDR2 SAAADI. V was trimmed by 6 bases and J by 1 base, leaving 11 bases between them. The CDR3 spans 14 residues.

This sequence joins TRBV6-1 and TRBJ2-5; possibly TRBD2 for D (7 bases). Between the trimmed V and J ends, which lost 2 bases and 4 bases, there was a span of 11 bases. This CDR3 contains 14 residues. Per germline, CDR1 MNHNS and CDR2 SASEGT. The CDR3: CASSELGGGETQYF. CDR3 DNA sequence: TGTGCCAGCAGTGAATTGGGAGGGGGAGAGACCCAGTACTTC.

CDR3 coding DNA: TGTGCCAGTAGTATTGTGGCAGGGGCTGGAAACACCATATATTTT. Translation: CASSIVAGAGNTIYF. The chain is built from TRBV19 and TRBJ1-3, with D possibly matching TRBD1 (6 bases). This CDR3 spans 15 amino acids. Germline CDR1 is LNHDA and CDR2 is SQIVND (reference sequence). V gave up 3 bases and J gave up 2 bases, with 11 bases separating them.

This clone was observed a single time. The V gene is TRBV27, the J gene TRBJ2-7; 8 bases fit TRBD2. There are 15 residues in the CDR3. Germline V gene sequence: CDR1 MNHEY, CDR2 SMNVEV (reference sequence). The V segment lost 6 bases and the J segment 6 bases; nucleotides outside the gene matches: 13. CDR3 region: CASSHGTSGIREQYF. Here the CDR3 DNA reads TGTGCCAGCAGCCATGGGACTAGTGGGATCCGCGAGCAGTACTTC.

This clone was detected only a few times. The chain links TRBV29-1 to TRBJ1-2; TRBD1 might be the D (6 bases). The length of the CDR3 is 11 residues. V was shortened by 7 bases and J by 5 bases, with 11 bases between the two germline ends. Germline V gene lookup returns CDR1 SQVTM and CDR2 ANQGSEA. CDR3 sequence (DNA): TGCAGCGCCCGGACAGCGTATGGCTACACCTTC. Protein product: CSARTAYGYTF. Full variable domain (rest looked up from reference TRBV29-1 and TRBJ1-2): SAVISQKPSRDICQRGTSLTIQCQVDSQVTMMFWYRQQPGQSLTLIATANQGSEATYESGFVIDKFPISRPNLTFSTLTVSNMSPEDSSIYLCSARTAYGYTFGSGTRLTVV.

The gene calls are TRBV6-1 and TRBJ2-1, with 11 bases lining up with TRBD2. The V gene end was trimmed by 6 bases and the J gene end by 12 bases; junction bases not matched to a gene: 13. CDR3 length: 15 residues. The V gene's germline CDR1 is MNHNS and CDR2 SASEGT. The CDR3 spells CASRPIAGGSRGQFF. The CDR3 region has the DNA TGTGCCAGCAGACCCATAGCGGGGGGGAGTCGGGGGCAGTTCTTC.

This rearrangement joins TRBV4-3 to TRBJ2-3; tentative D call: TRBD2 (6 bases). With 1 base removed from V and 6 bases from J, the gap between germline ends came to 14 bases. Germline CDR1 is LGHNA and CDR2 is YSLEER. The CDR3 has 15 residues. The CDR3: CASSQGPNRGDTQYF. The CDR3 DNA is TGCGCCAGCAGCCAAGGGCCCAACCGGGGGGATACGCAGTATTTT.

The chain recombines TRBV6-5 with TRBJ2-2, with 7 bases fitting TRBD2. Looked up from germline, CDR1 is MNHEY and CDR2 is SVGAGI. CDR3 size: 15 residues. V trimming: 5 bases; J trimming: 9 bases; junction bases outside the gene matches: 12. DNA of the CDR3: TGTGCCAGCAGTGCGGGGGAGGGTTTTCCCCGGGAGCTGTTTTTT. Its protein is CASSAGEGFPRELFF.

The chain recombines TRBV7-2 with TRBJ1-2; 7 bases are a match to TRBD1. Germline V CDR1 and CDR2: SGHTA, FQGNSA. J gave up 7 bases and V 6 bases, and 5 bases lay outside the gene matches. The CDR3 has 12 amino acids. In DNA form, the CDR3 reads TGTGCCAGCAGAGGAGGGGGCATTGGCTACACCTTC. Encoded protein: CASRGGGIGYTF.

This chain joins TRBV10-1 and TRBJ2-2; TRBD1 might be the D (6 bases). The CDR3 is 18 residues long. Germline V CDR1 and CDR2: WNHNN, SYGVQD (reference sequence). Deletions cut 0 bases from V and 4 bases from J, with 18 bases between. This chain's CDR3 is CASSESWGDTGSTGELFF. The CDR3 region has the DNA TGCGCCAGCAGTGAGTCGTGGGGCGACACAGGGAGCACCGGGGAGCTGTTTTTT.

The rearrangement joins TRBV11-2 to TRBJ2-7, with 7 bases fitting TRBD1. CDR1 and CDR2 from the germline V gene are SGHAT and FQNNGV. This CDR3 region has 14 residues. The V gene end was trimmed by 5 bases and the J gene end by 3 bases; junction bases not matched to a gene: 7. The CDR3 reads CASSLQGHSYEQYF. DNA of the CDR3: TGTGCCAGCAGCCTACAGGGGCACAGCTACGAGCAGTACTTC.